The next 14 T cell receptor beta chains were all read from a single sample in a study of control samples from healthy donors and cancer patients (dated by TCRdb to 2018 to 2021). The library was made by the immunoSEQ multiplex PCR assay. Not all clones reach the TCRdb copy of this immuneACCESS table, which keeps in-frame sequences only. Checked studies attribute under half of the gap to unresolved V genes and leave the rest unexplained. The sample table holds tens of thousands of clones, of which about 89% were seen once. About 9.5% of the sample goes to the ten largest clones. Sequenced sample: PBMCs. The receptors derive from a woman aged 50 to 60 with colorectal cancer.

V usage is TRBV18 and J usage is TRBJ1-3; D is perhaps TRBD1 (5 bases). The germline V and J ends were trimmed by 2 bases and 3 bases, with 14 bases remaining between them. Germline-derived CDR1 and CDR2 are KGHSH and LQKENI. CDR3 length equals 16 residues. CDR3 loop: CASSPGTPGGGNTIYF. The CDR3 DNA is TGTGCCAGCTCACCAGGGACCCCAGGAGGTGGAAACACCATATATTTT.

The V gene is TRBV28, the J gene TRBJ1-6; D gene ambiguous. The CDR3 runs 16 residues. V lost 5 bases and J 1 base, leaving 12 bases between the germline ends. Germline CDR1 and CDR2: MDHEN and SYDVKM. The CDR3 region has the DNA TGTGCCAGCAGTGCCTTCGGGGTTTCCTATAATTCACCCCTCCACTTT. Encoded protein: CASSAFGVSYNSPLHF.

The gene calls are TRBV19 and TRBJ1-6; D is undetermined. The CDR3 contains 12 residues. V shed 5 bases and J shed 7 bases, with 6 bases lying between them. Germline CDR1 reads LNHDA; CDR2 reads SQIVND (reference sequence). DNA of the CDR3: TGTGCCAGTAGTCCACAGAATTCACCCCTCCACTTT. It yields the protein CASSPQNSPLHF.

This chain uses TRBV6-1 with TRBJ2-5; D is undetermined. V was trimmed by 1 base and J by 5 bases, leaving 8 bases between them. The CDR3 spans 13 residues. CDR1 and CDR2 (germline): MNHNS, SASEGT. CDR3 DNA: TGTGCCAGCAGTGAAGGGTCTCGGGAGACCCAGTACTTC. It is translated as CASSEGSRETQYF.

This clone was picked up a small number of times. The chain employs TRBV27 and TRBJ1-4; the D gene is possibly TRBD1 (5 bases). Trimming stripped 0 bases from V and 8 bases from J, with 10 bases between. Looked up from germline, CDR1 is MNHEY and CDR2 is SMNVEV (reference sequence). The CDR3 loop spans 14 amino acids. CDR3 sequence reads: CASSLSWGGEKLFF. The CDR3, as DNA: TGTGCCAGCAGTTTATCGTGGGGCGGGGAAAAACTGTTTTTT.

This clone was recorded only once. The rearrangement uses TRBV6-5 and TRBJ2-5, with D maybe TRBD1 (6 bases). The V and J ends lost 0 bases and 4 bases respectively, with 12 bases between them. CDR1 is MNHEY, CDR2 SVGAGI, per germline. The CDR3 runs 15 residues. The CDR3 spells CASSYSGTLRETQYF. The CDR3 DNA reads TGTGCCAGCAGTTACTCCGGGACACTAAGAGAGACCCAGTACTTC.

J is TRBJ2-1 and V is TRBV5-6; unclear D gene. Germline V gene sequence: CDR1 SGHDT, CDR2 YYEEEE. Deletions cut 0 bases from V and 2 bases from J, with 9 bases between. CDR3 length: 15 amino acids. In DNA form, the CDR3 reads TGTGCCAGCAGCTTGGCGGGCAGAGCCTACAATGAGCAGTTCTTC. It specifies CASSLAGRAYNEQFF.

The chain employs TRBV20-1 and TRBJ2-7; a possible D gene is TRBD1 (6 bases). The CDR3 extends over 14 amino acids. V gave up 3 bases and J gave up 2 bases, with 14 bases separating them. Germline V lookup: CDR1 DFQATT, CDR2 SNEGSKA (reference sequence). This chain's CDR3 is CSASKTGATYEQYV. The CDR3 DNA reads TGCAGTGCTAGTAAGACAGGCGCTACCTACGAGCAGTACGTC.

CDR3 DNA: TGTGCCAGCAGCTTCGGGGGACTGAACACTGAAGCTTTCTTT. Amino acids: CASSFGGLNTEAFF. The V gene is TRBV7-9, the J gene TRBJ1-1, with D possibly matching TRBD1 (5 bases). Trimming shortened V by 3 bases and J by 0 bases, and 8 bases separated the two germline ends. The CDR3 runs to 14 residues. CDR1 and CDR2 from the germline V gene are SEHNR and FQNEAQ (reference sequence).

This chain joins TRBV19 and TRBJ1-1, with 7 bases lining up with TRBD1. Germline lookup yields CDR1 LNHDA and CDR2 SQIVND (reference sequence). The CDR3 spans 15 residues. V shed 0 bases, J shed 5 bases, and the junction held 6 bases outside the gene matches. The CDR3 DNA reads as TGTGCCAGTAGTATAGATAGGCCCAGGGGGACTGAAGCTTTCTTT. The encoded protein is CASSIDRPRGTEAFF.

J is TRBJ2-2 and V is TRBV5-5; possible D gene TRBD2, 7 bases. The CDR3 is made up of 17 amino acids. Germline V gene data show CDR1 as SGHKS and CDR2 as YYEKEE (reference sequence). V was clipped by 3 bases and J by 5 bases, with 20 bases between them. CDR3 loop: CASSSPEGGGRTGELFF. CDR3 bases: TGTGCCAGCAGCTCCCCGGAGGGGGGGGGCCGAACCGGGGAGCTGTTTTTT.

This chain connects TRBV9 to TRBJ2-3; 7 bases match TRBD1. After removal of 0 bases from V and 5 bases from J, the junction contained 6 bases not matched to a gene. CDR1 and CDR2 (germline): SGDLS, YYNGEE. CDR3 length: 15 amino acids. The CDR3 coding sequence is TGTGCCAGCAGCGTAGAAGGGGGCGTAGTAGATACGCAGTATTTT. Its protein product is CASSVEGGVVDTQYF.

This clone was observed a few times. The chain carries TRBV3-1 (or the pseudogene TRBV3-2) and TRBJ1-6; no definite D call. Germline CDR1 LGHDT, CDR2 YNNKEL (reference sequence). This CDR3 spans 12 amino acids. V lost 4 bases and J lost 16, with 14 bases in between. CDR3 protein: CASSRNPALLHF. Written as DNA, the CDR3 is TGTGCCAGCAGCCGAAACCCGGCTCTTCTCCACTTT.

V is TRBV7-6 and J is TRBJ2-1, with 7 bases matching TRBD1. The CDR3 is made up of 16 amino acids. Germline assignment: CDR1 SGHVS and CDR2 FNYEAQ. The J segment lost 1 base and the V segment lost 5 bases, leaving 8 bases of the junction unmatched. CDR3 DNA: TGTGCCAGCAGCCAAAGAGCAGGGGGTTCCTACAATGAGCAGTTCTTC. As protein: CASSQRAGGSYNEQFF. Complete variable domain (other parts from reference TRBV7-6 and TRBJ2-1): GAGVSQSPRYKVTKRGQDVALRCDPISGHVSLYWYRQALGQGPEFLTYFNYEAQQDKSGLPNDRFSAERPEGSISTLTIQRTEQRDSAMYRCASSQRAGGSYNEQFFGPGTRLTVL.